The clone carrying this T cell receptor beta chain was counted a few times. Its cognate antigen is unknown. Separate from the roughly 710-subject first cohort, the approximately 120-subject validation cohort was the one that the donors belonged to. The germline gives CDR1 DFQATT, CDR2 SNEGSKA (reference sequence). The CDR3 contains 11 residues. The entry originates in a study of cytomegalovirus exposure and HLA in healthy donors. TCRdb's table, derived via immunoSEQ multiplex PCR, lists solely in-frame clones and lacks some. The data show approximately 80,000 clones, approximately 94% seen once. Findings and caveats of the study: The listing of 150 or so TCR beta chains classed them as cytomegalovirus-associated.

The chain uses TRBV20-1 and TRBJ1-1; D not resolved. This sequence was found in a woman in her twenties or thirties in good health and CMV-seronegative. Source material: PBMCs. The DNA of the CDR3 is TGCAGCACCTCAGGGAACACTGAAGCTTTCTTT. Its translation: CSTSGNTEAFF.